This TCR beta chain was sequenced during a study of blood T cell repertoires in COVID-19. Sequenced by immunoSEQ multiplex PCR; TCRdb stores in-frame clones only, minus some. The top ten clones hold under 4% of a sample with 450,000 to 500,000 clones, 70% to 90% of them seen once. The V gene lost 5 bases and the J gene lost 1 base, with 22 bases spanning the gap. The CDR3 is made up of 18 amino acids. In germline, CDR1 is WNHNN, CDR2 SYGVQD (reference sequence). J is TRBJ2-3 and V is TRBV10-1; possible D gene TRBD2, 5 bases. Sequenced material: peripheral blood. The sequence was collected from a human donor in a cohort sampled during active COVID-19. Here the CDR3 reads CASSPREKLSSGTDTQYF. The DNA of the CDR3 is TGCGCCAGCAGTCCAAGGGAGAAACTATCTTCGGGCACAGATACGCAGTATTTT.